The 18 T cell receptor beta chains below all came from one sample that was sequenced in a study of blood T cell repertoires in COVID-19. Method: immunoSEQ multiplex PCR; TCRdb's copy keeps in-frame clones and lacks some. Here the sample spans around 450,000 clones, around 89% being singletons. Sequencing was carried out using peripheral blood. The receptors shown here come from a woman aged 25 to 39 with acute or convalescent COVID-19.

This chain joins TRBV9 and TRBJ2-2; 8 bases are shared with TRBD2. V lost 3 bases and J lost 5; bases outside the gene matches: 6. The CDR3 sequence is 15 residues long. Germline V gene data show CDR1 as SGDLS and CDR2 as YYNGEE. The CDR3 protein is CASSEGLVDTGELFF. Here the CDR3 DNA reads TGTGCCAGCAGCGAGGGACTAGTAGATACCGGGGAGCTGTTTTTT.

The CDR3 region has the DNA TGTGCCAGCAGCCCAGAACTAGCGGGGGGGACCACAGATACGCAGTATTTT. Protein: CASSPELAGGTTDTQYF. The chain recombines TRBV27 with TRBJ2-3, with TRBD2 matching 13 bases. After removal of 6 bases from V and 2 bases from J, the junction contained 8 bases not matched to a gene. The CDR3 loop spans 17 amino acids. Germline values: CDR1 MNHEY, CDR2 SMNVEV (reference sequence).

The chain combines TRBV19 with TRBJ1-2, with 7 positions matching TRBD1. The CDR3 length is 14 residues. V shed 4 bases, J shed 2 bases, and the junction held 4 bases outside the gene matches. Germline loops: CDR1 LNHDA, CDR2 SQIVND (reference sequence). CDR3 DNA sequence: TGTGCCAGTAGTACTACGACAGGGAACTATGGCTACACCTTC. Translated: CASSTTTGNYGYTF.

This chain joins TRBV28 and TRBJ2-1; D is perhaps TRBD2 (6 bases). V lost 10 bases to trimming and J lost 4 bases, with 11 bases between them. This CDR3 is 12 amino acids long. Per germline, CDR1 MDHEN and CDR2 SYDVKM. The CDR3 nucleotides read TGTGCCACAGCCGGGACTTACAATGAGCAGTTCTTC. Amino acid sequence: CATAGTYNEQFF.

CDR3 DNA: TGTGCCAGCAGTCTAGCAGACAGGGGGGCTTCTCAGCCCCAGCATTTT. Translating it yields CASSLADRGASQPQHF. The rearrangement links TRBV28 to TRBJ1-5; 9 bases fit TRBD1. This CDR3 is 16 amino acids long. From germline, CDR1 is MDHEN and CDR2 SYDVKM. The V and J ends lost 5 bases and 6 bases, in that order; junction bases with no gene match: 11.

The chain carries TRBV5-1 and TRBJ2-7; 11 nucleotides line up with TRBD2. The CDR3 runs 16 residues. CDR1 is SGHRS, CDR2 YFSETQ, per germline. Trimming at V came to 1 base and at J to 7 bases, leaving 10 bases not matched to a gene. The CDR3 DNA is TGCGCCAGCAGCTTGCCCACGACTAGCGGGGATGGGGAGCAGTACTTC. Translation gives CASSLPTTSGDGEQYF.

This clone was observed a handful of times. The chain employs TRBV27 and TRBJ1-6; TRBD1 might be the D (5 bases). With 6 bases removed from V and 5 bases from J, the gap between germline ends came to 17 bases. The CDR3 spans 16 residues. The germline V gene encodes CDR1 MNHEY and CDR2 SMNVEV (reference sequence). The CDR3 DNA follows: TGTGCCAGCAGGGAAGCCGGACGGGGGAATAATTCACCCCTCCACTTT. It encodes CASREAGRGNNSPLHF.

The chain is built from TRBV3-1 (or the pseudogene TRBV3-2) and TRBJ2-3; D gene unclear. The germline CDR1 and CDR2 sequences are LGHDT and YNNKEL (reference sequence). This CDR3 is built from 14 residues. Trimming took off 5 bases at V and 1 base at J, with 10 bases between the two ends. CDR3 nucleotide sequence: TGTGCCAGCAGCTTGCGTTTGGGCACAGATACGCAGTATTTT. Protein: CASSLRLGTDTQYF.

The chain recombines TRBV9 with TRBJ2-2; 9 nucleotides align to TRBD2. The CDR3 sequence is 15 residues long. Germline V gene data show CDR1 as SGDLS and CDR2 as YYNGEE. Germline trimming cut 3 bases from V and 5 bases from J; bases unmatched to any gene: 5. This CDR3 reads CASSASSGKTGELFF. In DNA, the CDR3 is TGTGCCAGCAGCGCCTCTAGCGGGAAAACCGGGGAGCTGTTTTTT.

This rearrangement joins TRBV14 to TRBJ2-1; possibly TRBD1 for D (6 bases). Germline CDR1 reads SGHDN; CDR2 reads FVKESK. The CDR3 has 14 residues. The germline V and J ends were trimmed by 3 bases and 16 bases, with 22 bases remaining between them. CDR3 protein: CASSHSPGAGKRFF. The CDR3 nucleotides are TGTGCCAGCAGCCATAGCCCAGGGGCCGGCAAGAGATTCTTC.

The rearrangement uses TRBV7-9 and TRBJ2-7, with TRBD1 matching over 9 bases. This CDR3 has 14 amino acids. CDR1 SEHNR and CDR2 FQNEAQ come from the germline V gene (reference sequence). The junction had 8 bases not matched to a gene; V was cut back by 8 bases and J by 3 bases. The CDR3 reads CASAPSGQGYEQYF. CDR3 coding DNA: TGTGCCAGCGCACCCTCGGGACAGGGCTACGAGCAGTACTTC.

The rearrangement links TRBV5-8 to TRBJ2-5; D is perhaps TRBD2 (6 bases). V was shortened by 2 bases and J by 0 bases, with 17 bases between the two germline ends. The V gene's germline CDR1 is SGHTS and CDR2 YDEGEE. The length of the CDR3 is 17 residues. The chain's CDR3 is CASSFGTAGTHQETQYF. CDR3 nucleotides: TGTGCCAGCAGCTTTGGTACAGCGGGTACCCACCAAGAGACCCAGTACTTC.

The J gene is TRBJ1-1, the V gene TRBV6-5; D is perhaps TRBD1 (6 bases). Trimming cost V 10 bases and J 6 bases, with 18 bases left between them. This CDR3 has 13 residues. Germline assignment: CDR1 MNHEY and CDR2 SVGAGI. CDR3 region: CATWLQGISEAFF. In DNA, the CDR3 is TGTGCCACCTGGTTACAGGGTATCTCTGAAGCTTTCTTT.

The V gene is TRBV12-3 or TRBV12-4, the J gene TRBJ2-3; D is perhaps TRBD1 (6 bases). The CDR3 loop spans 13 amino acids. Trimming cost V 6 bases and J 4 bases, with 11 bases left between them. CDR3 DNA sequence: TGTGCCAGCAGCTTAACAGGGTCAGATACGCAGTATTTT. Protein product: CASSLTGSDTQYF.

This chain joins TRBV7-3 and TRBJ2-1, with D possibly TRBD2 on 5 matching bases. Trimming stripped 6 bases from V and 6 bases from J, with 12 bases between. Germline values: CDR1 SGHTA, CDR2 FQGTGA. This CDR3 contains 13 residues. CDR3 protein: CASRSGNFNEQFF. The CDR3 DNA sequence: TGTGCCAGCAGGTCGGGGAATTTCAATGAGCAGTTCTTC. Supplemented by reference TRBV7-3 and TRBJ2-1, the full variable domain reads GAGVSQTPSNKVTEKGKYVELRCDPISGHTALYWYRQSLGQGPEFLIYFQGTGAADDSGLPNDRFFAVRPEGSVSTLKIQRTERGDSAVYLCASRSGNFNEQFFGPGTRLTVL.

The chain links TRBV29-1 to TRBJ2-6; a possible D gene is TRBD2 (7 bases). Trimming cost V 6 bases and J 2 bases, with 14 bases left between them. The CDR3 spans 15 residues. The germline V gene encodes CDR1 SQVTM and CDR2 ANQGSEA. For the CDR3, the DNA is TGCAGCGTGGGACCGGGGGGCACTGGGGCCAACGTCCTGACTTTC. This gives the protein CSVGPGGTGANVLTF. The variable domain in full, completed from reference TRBV29-1 and TRBJ2-6, reads SAVISQKPSRDICQRGTSLTIQCQVDSQVTMMFWYRQQPGQSLTLIATANQGSEATYESGFVIDKFPISRPNLTFSTLTVSNMSPEDSSIYLCSVGPGGTGANVLTFGAGSRLTVL.

The table lists this clone with a count of one. The rearrangement joins TRBV9 to TRBJ2-2; a weak D match, TRBD2 (5 bases). Germline V gives CDR1 SGDLS, CDR2 YYNGEE. The CDR3 covers 16 residues. V was pared by 1 base and J by 6 bases, with 16 bases between. CDR3 in DNA: TGTGCCAGCAGCGTATCTGAGACACAGAGGGCCGGGGAGCTGTTTTTT. Translating gives CASSVSETQRAGELFF.

This clone turned up a few times. The chain combines TRBV24-1 with TRBJ2-3, with 13 bases lining up with TRBD2. The CDR3 is 17 amino acids. The germline CDR1 and CDR2 sequences are KGHDR and SFDVKD. Losses at the gene ends were 4 bases for V and 2 bases for J; bases not matched to a gene: 5. CDR3: CATSDQGLAGSTDTQYF. The CDR3 region has the DNA TGTGCCACCAGTGACCAGGGACTAGCGGGATCCACAGATACGCAGTATTTT.